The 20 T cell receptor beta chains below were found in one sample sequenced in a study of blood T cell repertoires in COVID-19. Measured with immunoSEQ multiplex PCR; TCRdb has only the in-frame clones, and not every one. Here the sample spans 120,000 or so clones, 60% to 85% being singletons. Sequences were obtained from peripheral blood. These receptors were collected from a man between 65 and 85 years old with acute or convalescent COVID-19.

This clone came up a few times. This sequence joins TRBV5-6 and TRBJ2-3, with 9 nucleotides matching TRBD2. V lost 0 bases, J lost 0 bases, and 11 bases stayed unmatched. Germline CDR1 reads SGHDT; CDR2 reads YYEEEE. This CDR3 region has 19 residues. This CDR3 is CASSLDKRRLAGSTDTQYF. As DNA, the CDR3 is TGTGCCAGCAGCTTGGATAAGAGGAGGCTAGCGGGGAGCACAGATACGCAGTATTTT.

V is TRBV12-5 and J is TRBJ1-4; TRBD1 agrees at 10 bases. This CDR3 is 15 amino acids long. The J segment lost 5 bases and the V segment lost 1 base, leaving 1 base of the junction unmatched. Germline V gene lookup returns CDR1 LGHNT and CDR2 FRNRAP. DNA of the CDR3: TGTGCTAGTGGTTTGGCGACAGGGGGCAATGAAAAACTGTTTTTT. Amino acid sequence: CASGLATGGNEKLFF.

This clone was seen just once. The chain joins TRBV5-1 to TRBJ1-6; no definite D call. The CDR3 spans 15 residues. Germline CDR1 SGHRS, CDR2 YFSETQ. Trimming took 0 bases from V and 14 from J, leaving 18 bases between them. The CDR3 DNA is TGCGCCAGCAGCTTGGACGGAGGGCCCGAGCTGTCCCTCCACTTT. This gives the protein CASSLDGGPELSLHF.

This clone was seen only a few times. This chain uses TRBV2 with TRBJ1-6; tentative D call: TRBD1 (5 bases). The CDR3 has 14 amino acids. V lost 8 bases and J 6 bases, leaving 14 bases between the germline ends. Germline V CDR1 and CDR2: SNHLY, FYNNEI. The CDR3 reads CASGPTVSNSPLHF. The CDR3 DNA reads TGTGCCAGCGGCCCGACAGTTTCTAATTCACCCCTCCACTTT.

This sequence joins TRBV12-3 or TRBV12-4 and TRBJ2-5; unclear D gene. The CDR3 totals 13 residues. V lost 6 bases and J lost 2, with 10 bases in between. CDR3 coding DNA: TGTGCCAGCAGCCCCCTGAGTCAAGAGACCCAGTACTTC. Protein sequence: CASSPLSQETQYF.

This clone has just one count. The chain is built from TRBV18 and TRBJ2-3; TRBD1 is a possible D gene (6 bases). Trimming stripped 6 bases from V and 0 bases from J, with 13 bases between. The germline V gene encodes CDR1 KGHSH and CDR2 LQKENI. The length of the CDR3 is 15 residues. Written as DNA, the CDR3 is TGTGCCAGCTCCCTACAGGGTGGGAGCACAGATACGCAGTATTTT. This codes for CASSLQGGSTDTQYF.

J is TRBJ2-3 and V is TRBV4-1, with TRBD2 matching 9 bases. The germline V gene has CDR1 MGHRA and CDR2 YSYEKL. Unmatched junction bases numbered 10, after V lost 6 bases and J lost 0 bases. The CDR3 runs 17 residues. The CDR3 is CASSSSGGLSSTDTQYF. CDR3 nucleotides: TGCGCCAGCAGTAGTAGCGGGGGACTCTCTAGCACAGATACGCAGTATTTT.

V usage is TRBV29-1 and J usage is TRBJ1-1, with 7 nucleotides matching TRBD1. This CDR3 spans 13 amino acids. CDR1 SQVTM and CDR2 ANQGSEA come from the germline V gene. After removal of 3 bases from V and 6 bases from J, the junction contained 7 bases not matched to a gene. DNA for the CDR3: TGCAGCGTTGATCACGAGGGGGCAGCTGAAGCTTTCTTT. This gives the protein CSVDHEGAAEAFF.

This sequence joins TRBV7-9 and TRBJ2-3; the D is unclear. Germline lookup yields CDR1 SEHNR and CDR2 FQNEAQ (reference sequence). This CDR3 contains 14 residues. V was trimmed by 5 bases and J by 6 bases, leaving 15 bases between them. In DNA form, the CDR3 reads TGTGCCAGCAGCCCCCGGGTCTTCACGGATACGCAGTATTTT. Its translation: CASSPRVFTDTQYF.

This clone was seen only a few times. The CDR3 region has the DNA TGTGCCAGCAGCTTAAGGACCCGGGACTACGAGCAGTACTTC. Encoded protein: CASSLRTRDYEQYF. This sequence joins TRBV7-2 and TRBJ2-7; the D gene is possibly TRBD2 (5 bases). CDR1 SGHTA and CDR2 FQGNSA come from the germline V gene. V lost 2 bases, J lost 3 bases, and 11 bases lay in between. CDR3 size: 14 residues.

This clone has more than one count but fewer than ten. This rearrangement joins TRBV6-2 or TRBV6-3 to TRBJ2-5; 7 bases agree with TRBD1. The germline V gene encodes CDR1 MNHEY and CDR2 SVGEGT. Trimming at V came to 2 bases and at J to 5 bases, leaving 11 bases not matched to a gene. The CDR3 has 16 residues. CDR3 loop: CASSYKGQPVWETQYF. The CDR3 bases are TGTGCCAGCAGTTACAAGGGACAGCCGGTTTGGGAGACCCAGTACTTC.

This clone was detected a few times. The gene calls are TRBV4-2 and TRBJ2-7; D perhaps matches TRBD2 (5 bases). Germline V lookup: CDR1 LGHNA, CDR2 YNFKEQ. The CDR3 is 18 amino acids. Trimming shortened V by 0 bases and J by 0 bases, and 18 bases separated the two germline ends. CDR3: CASSQDLLKEESSYEQYF. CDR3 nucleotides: TGTGCCAGCAGCCAAGATTTACTTAAGGAGGAGAGCTCCTACGAGCAGTACTTC.

CDR3 coding DNA: TGTGCCAGCAGTGGACTTAGCGGGAGGAGCTCCTACAATGAGCAGTTCTTC. Amino acids: CASSGLSGRSSYNEQFF. The chain joins TRBV25-1 to TRBJ2-1; 10 bases align to TRBD2. The CDR3 consists of 17 residues. V lost 4 bases and J lost 0; bases outside the gene matches: 6. The germline CDR1 and CDR2 sequences are MGHDK and SYGVNS.

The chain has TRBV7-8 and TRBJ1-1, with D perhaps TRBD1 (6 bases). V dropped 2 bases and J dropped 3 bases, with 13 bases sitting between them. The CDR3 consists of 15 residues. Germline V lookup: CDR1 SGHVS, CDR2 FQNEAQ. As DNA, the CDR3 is TGTGCCAGCAGCTTAAAACAGGGCCGTTACACTGAAGCTTTCTTT. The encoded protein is CASSLKQGRYTEAFF. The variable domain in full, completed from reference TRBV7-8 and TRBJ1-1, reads GAGVSQSPRYKVAKRGQDVALRCDPISGHVSLFWYQQALGQGPEFLTYFQNEAQLDKSGLPSDRFFAERPEGSVSTLKIQRTQQEDSAVYLCASSLKQGRYTEAFFGQGTRLTVV.

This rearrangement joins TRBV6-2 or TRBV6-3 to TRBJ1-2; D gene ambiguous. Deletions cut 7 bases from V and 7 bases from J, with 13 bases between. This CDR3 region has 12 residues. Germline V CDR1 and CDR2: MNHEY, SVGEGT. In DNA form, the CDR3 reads TGTGCCAGCACCCCCAGCGGGCTTGGCTACACCTTC. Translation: CASTPSGLGYTF.

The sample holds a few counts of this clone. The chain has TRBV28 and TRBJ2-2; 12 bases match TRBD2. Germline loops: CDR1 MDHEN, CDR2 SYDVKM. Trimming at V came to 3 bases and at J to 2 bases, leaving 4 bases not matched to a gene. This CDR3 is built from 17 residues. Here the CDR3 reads CASSFTSGGINTGELFF. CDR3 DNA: TGTGCCAGCAGTTTCACTAGCGGGGGGATAAACACCGGGGAGCTGTTTTTT. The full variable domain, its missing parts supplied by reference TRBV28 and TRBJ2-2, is DVKVTQSSRYLVKRTGEKVFLECVQDMDHENMFWYRQDPGLGLRLIYFSYDVKMKEKGDIPEGYSVSREKKERFSLILESASTNQTSMYLCASSFTSGGINTGELFFGEGSRLTVL.

The CDR3 coding sequence is TGTGCCAGCAGCCAAGACCCGGACAGCACTGAAGCTTTCTTT. Protein sequence: CASSQDPDSTEAFF. J is TRBJ1-1 and V is TRBV14; perhaps TRBD1 as D (6 bases). Germline loops: CDR1 SGHDN, CDR2 FVKESK. The V and J ends lost 0 bases and 4 bases respectively, with 9 bases between them. This CDR3 has 14 amino acids.

CDR3 coding DNA: TGTGCCAGCAGCCTTGACAGGGTCTTGCCCTACGAGCAGTACTTC. Its protein product is CASSLDRVLPYEQYF. V is TRBV5-6 and J is TRBJ2-7; 7 nucleotides agree with TRBD1. This CDR3 has 15 residues. The ends lost 4 bases at V and 2 bases at J; junction bases unmatched: 9. CDR1 and CDR2 from the germline V gene are SGHDT and YYEEEE.

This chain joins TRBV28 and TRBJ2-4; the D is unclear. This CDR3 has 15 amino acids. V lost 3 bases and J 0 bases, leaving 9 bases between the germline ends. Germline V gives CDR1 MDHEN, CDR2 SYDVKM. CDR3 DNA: TGTGCCAGCAGTTTCCAACTAAGAGCCAAAAACATTCAGTACTTC. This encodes CASSFQLRAKNIQYF.

The CDR3 sequence is CASSPKRGGFNEQFF. The CDR3 DNA is TGTGCCAGCAGTCCTAAGCGCGGGGGGTTCAATGAGCAGTTCTTC. The J gene is TRBJ2-1, the V gene TRBV2; 8 bases are shared with TRBD2. Trimming cost V 5 bases and J 6 bases; bases outside gene matches: 9. The CDR3 has 15 amino acids. CDR1 is SNHLY and CDR2 is FYNNEI in the germline V gene.